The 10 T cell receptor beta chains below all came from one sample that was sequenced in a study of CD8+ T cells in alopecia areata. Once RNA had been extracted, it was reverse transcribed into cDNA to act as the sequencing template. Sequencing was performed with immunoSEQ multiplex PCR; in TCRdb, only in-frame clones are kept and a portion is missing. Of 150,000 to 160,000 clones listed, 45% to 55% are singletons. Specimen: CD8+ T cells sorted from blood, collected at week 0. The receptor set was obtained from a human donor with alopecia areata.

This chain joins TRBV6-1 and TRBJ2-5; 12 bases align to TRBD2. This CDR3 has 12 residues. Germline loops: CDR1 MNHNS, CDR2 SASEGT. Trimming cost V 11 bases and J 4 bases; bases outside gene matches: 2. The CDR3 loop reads CAWTSGIETQYF. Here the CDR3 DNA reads TGTGCCTGGACTAGCGGGATAGAGACCCAGTACTTC.

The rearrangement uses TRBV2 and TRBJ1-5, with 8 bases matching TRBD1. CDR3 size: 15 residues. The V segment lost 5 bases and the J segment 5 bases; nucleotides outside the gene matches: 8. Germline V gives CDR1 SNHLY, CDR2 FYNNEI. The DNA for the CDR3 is TGTGCCAGCAGTAACAGGGGGGACGGGGATCAGCCCCAGCATTTT. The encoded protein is CASSNRGDGDQPQHF.

CDR3 in DNA: TGCGCCAGCAGCCAAGGTGGAGGGAGCGTTAGACATGGCTACACCTTC. It specifies CASSQGGGSVRHGYTF. This chain links TRBV4-3 with TRBJ1-2, with unresolved D. This CDR3 has 16 amino acids. Germline CDR1 is LGHNA and CDR2 is YSLEER. The germline V and J ends were trimmed by 1 base and 6 bases, with 18 bases remaining between them.

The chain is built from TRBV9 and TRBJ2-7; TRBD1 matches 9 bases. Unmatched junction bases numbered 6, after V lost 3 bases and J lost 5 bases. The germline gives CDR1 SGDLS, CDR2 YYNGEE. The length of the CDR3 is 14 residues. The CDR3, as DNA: TGTGCCAGCAGCGCTAGTACAGGGGGCAACGAGCAGTACTTC. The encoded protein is CASSASTGGNEQYF.

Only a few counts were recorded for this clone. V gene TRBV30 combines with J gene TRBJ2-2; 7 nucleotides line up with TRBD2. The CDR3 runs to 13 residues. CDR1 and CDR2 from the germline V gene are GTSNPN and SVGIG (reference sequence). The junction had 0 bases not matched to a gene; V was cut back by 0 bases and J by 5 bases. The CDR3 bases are TGTGCCTGGAGTGTAGCGGGAACCGGGGAGCTGTTTTTT. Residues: CAWSVAGTGELFF.

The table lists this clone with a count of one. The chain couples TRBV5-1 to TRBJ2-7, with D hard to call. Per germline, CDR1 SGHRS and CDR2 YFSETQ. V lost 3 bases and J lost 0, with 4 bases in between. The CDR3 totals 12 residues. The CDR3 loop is CASSYSSYEQYF. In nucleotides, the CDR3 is TGCGCCAGCAGCTACAGCTCCTACGAGCAGTACTTC.

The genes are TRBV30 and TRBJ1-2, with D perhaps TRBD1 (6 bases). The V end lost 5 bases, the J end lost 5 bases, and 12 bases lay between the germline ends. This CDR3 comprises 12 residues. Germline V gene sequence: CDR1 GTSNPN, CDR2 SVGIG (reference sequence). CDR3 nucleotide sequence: TGTGCCTGGCGCAGGGGAGGATATGGCTACACCTTC. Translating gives CAWRRGGYGYTF.

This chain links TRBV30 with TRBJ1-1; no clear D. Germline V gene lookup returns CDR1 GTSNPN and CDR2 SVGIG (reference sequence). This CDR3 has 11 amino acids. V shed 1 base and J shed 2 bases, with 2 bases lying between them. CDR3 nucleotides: TGTGCCTGGAGTGACAACACTGAAGCTTTCTTT. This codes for CAWSDNTEAFF.

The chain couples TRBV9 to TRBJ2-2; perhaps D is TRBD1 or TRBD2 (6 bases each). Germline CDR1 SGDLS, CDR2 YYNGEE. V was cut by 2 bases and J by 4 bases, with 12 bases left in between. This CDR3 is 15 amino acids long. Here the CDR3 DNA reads TGTGCCAGCAGCGTTTACGGGGGCGGCACCGGGGAGCTGTTTTTT. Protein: CASSVYGGGTGELFF.

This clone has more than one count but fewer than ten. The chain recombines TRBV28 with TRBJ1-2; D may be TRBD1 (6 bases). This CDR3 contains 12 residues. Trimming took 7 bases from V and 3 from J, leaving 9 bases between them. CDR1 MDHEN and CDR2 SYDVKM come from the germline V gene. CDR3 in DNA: TGTGCCAGCACAGGGGATGACTATGGCTACACCTTC. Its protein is CASTGDDYGYTF.